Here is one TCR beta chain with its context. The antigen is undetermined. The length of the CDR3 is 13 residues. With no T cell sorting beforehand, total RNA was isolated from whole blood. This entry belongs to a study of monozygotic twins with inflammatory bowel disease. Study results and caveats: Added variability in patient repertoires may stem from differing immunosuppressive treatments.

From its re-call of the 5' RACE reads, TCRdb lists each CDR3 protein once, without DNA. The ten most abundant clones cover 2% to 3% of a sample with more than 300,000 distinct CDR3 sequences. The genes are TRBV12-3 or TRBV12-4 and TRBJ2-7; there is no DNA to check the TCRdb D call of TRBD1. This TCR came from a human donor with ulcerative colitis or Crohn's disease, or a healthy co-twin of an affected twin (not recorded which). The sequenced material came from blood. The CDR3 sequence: CASRFQGVNEQYF.